A single sample is the source of the 9 T cell receptor beta chains below, sequenced in a study of Graves' ophthalmopathy and Graves' hyperthyroidism (dated by TCRdb to about 2018). Sequencing used an Illumina HiSeq 2000. For repertoire sequencing, TCR beta CDR3 regions were amplified from RNA transcripts. HTBI primers and the Qiagen OneStep RT-PCR kit were used in a first-round RT-PCR, which was followed by a second-round multiplex PCR, size selection and purification. TCRdb trimmed public reads at Q25 via fastp, called clones via MiXCR and kept in-frame beta chains. Each CDR3 protein gets just one entry, which takes the most common genes and DNA from the rows behind it. The sample table lists 300,000 to 450,000 distinct CDR3 sequences, 17% of them with a count of one. 2.4% of the sample is taken by the ten largest. The material sequenced was peripheral blood. Receptor source: an adult woman with stable Graves' hyperthyroidism.

Ten or more counts support this clonotype. CDR3 amino acids: CASSYSGRELNTDTQYF. In DNA form, the CDR3 reads TGTGCCAGCAGTTACTCGGGGCGGGAGCTGAACACAGATACGCAGTATTTT. The chain employs TRBV6-2 or TRBV6-3 and TRBJ2-3; TRBD2 aligns across 7 bases. The CDR3 covers 17 residues. Germline V gene sequence: CDR1 MNHEY, CDR2 SVGEGT. V was pared by 0 bases and J by 2 bases, with 8 bases of the junction left unmatched.

This clonotype was counted at least ten times. The rearrangement links TRBV29-1 to TRBJ2-7; 8 nucleotides match TRBD1. With 2 bases clipped from V and 6 bases from J, the junction kept 6 bases outside the gene matches. Per germline, CDR1 SQVTM and CDR2 ANQGSEA. CDR3 length equals 13 residues. As DNA, the CDR3 is TGCAGCGTTGAATTAGGACAGGGTGGCGAGCAGTACTTC. Protein sequence: CSVELGQGGEQYF.

Remarks on this clonotype: This CDR3 is missing its conserved last phenylalanine or tryptophan, likely due to a read error. The chain uses TRBV28 and TRBJ1-2, with D possibly matching TRBD1 (5 bases). The CDR3 runs 15 residues. CDR1 is MDHEN and CDR2 is SYDVKM in the germline V gene. Trimming cost V 7 bases and J 7 bases, with 22 bases left between them. The CDR3 reads CASNQRGGIFPGYTL. In nucleotides, the CDR3 is TGTGCCAGCAATCAGAGGGGCGGGATTTTTCCTGGCTACACCCTC.

The table lists this clonotype with many counts. J is TRBJ2-5 and V is TRBV27; D ambiguous. This CDR3 comprises 16 residues. V was shortened by 5 bases and J by 2 bases, with 18 bases between the two germline ends. CDR1 is MNHEY and CDR2 is SMNVEV in the germline V gene (reference sequence). The CDR3, as DNA: TGTGCCAGCAGTGCCGGAGCGTTCCTCCTACAAGAGACCCAGTACTTC. Its protein is CASSAGAFLLQETQYF.

This clonotype was recorded a few times. V and J are TRBV5-1 and TRBJ2-7, with 10 bases fitting TRBD2. V lost 5 bases and J lost 2; bases outside the gene matches: 7. Germline V gene lookup returns CDR1 SGHRS and CDR2 YFSETQ. The length of the CDR3 is 15 residues. CDR3 protein: CASRSWTSGTYEQYF. Here the CDR3 DNA reads TGCGCCAGCAGATCCTGGACTAGCGGTACCTACGAGCAGTACTTC.

This clonotype came up many times. The gene calls are TRBV6-1 and TRBJ2-2; 8 bases fit TRBD1. V shed 2 bases, J shed 0 bases, and the junction held 11 bases outside the gene matches. Germline CDR1 MNHNS, CDR2 SASEGT. The CDR3 consists of 19 residues. As DNA, the CDR3 is TGTGCCAGCAGTGAATACTGGACAGGGACCTCAACGAACACCGGGGAGCTGTTTTTT. Translation gives CASSEYWTGTSTNTGELFF.

A few counts support this clonotype. One end of the junction does not line up with germline, which may come from a read error. The genes are TRBV7-2 and TRBJ2-4; 9 bases map to TRBD2. The CDR3 has 15 amino acids. CDR1 and CDR2 (germline): SGHTA, FQGNSA. CDR3 sequence (DNA): TGTGCCAGCAGCTTAGTGGCGGGAGGGCAGGATGAGAAGTTCTTC. Translation: CASSLVAGGQDEKFF.

This clonotype was picked up many times. V gene TRBV12-3 or TRBV12-4 combines with J gene TRBJ1-5; D is uncertain. Between the trimmed V and J ends, which lost 6 bases and 1 base, there was a span of 10 bases. This CDR3 spans 14 amino acids. The CDR3 region has the DNA TGTGCCAGCAGCTGGGCCCCGAGCAATCAGCCCCAGCATTTT. This codes for CASSWAPSNQPQHF.

The chain employs TRBV15 and TRBJ1-2, with D hard to call. Germline CDR1 is LNHNV and CDR2 is YYDKDF (reference sequence). V was cut by 0 bases and J by 3 bases, with 5 bases left in between. This CDR3 contains 13 residues. The CDR3 coding sequence is TGTGCCACCAGCAGAGACGCCGACTATGGCTACACCTTC. Its protein product is CATSRDADYGYTF.